The 32 T cell receptor beta chains below were found in one sample sequenced in a study of early T cells in non-severe SARS-CoV-2 infection (dated by TCRdb to the early 2020s). The library relied on 5' RACE. TCRdb lists the instrument as NextSeq 500. TCRdb's own reprocessing of the public reads used fastp at Q25 and MiXCR and kept productive beta chains. Each CDR3 protein gets just one entry, which takes the most common genes and DNA from the rows behind it. This sample gives 50,000 or so distinct CDR3 sequences in total; 13% of them show up just once. In total, the top ten clones hold roughly a tenth of the sample. Sequences were obtained from whole blood. Receptors originate from an adult who was a healthcare worker with PCR-confirmed SARS-CoV-2 infection or an uninfected control (not recorded which).

This clonotype was observed a handful of times. The chain employs TRBV15 and TRBJ2-1, with D possibly matching TRBD2 (6 bases). Between the trimmed V and J ends, which lost 8 bases and 8 bases, there was a span of 13 bases. Germline values: CDR1 LNHNV, CDR2 YYDKDF (reference sequence). There are 12 residues in the CDR3. The CDR3 DNA reads as TGTGCCACCGGGGGAGGCTCCCATGAGCAGTTCTTC. The encoded protein is CATGGGSHEQFF.

This clonotype occurred a few times. This chain uses TRBV20-1 with TRBJ2-7; 8 nucleotides match TRBD1. Trimming at V came to 5 bases and at J to 3 bases, leaving 9 bases not matched to a gene. Germline CDR1 and CDR2: DFQATT and SNEGSKA (reference sequence). This CDR3 region has 14 residues. In nucleotides, the CDR3 is TGCAGTGCTCCACGGGACAGGCCCTTCTACGAGCAGTACTTC. Encoded protein: CSAPRDRPFYEQYF.

This clonotype appeared many times. The rearrangement joins TRBV24-1 to TRBJ2-3, with 9 positions matching TRBD1. Unmatched junction bases numbered 5, after V lost 3 bases and J lost 2 bases. This CDR3 has 16 residues. Germline values: CDR1 KGHDR, CDR2 SFDVKD. The CDR3 here is CATSDPGQGVTDTQYF. The CDR3 DNA reads as TGTGCCACCAGTGATCCGGGACAGGGTGTCACAGATACGCAGTATTTT.

This clonotype showed up just a few times. The chain is built from TRBV7-9 and TRBJ2-5; D not resolved. Germline V gives CDR1 SEHNR, CDR2 FQNEAQ (reference sequence). The length of the CDR3 is 13 residues. V was trimmed by 2 bases and J by 4 bases, leaving 8 bases between them. Here the CDR3 DNA reads TGTGCCAGCAGCTTAACAGTTGTAGAGACCCAGTACTTC. Translated, it gives CASSLTVVETQYF.

This clonotype was counted at least ten times. The chain links TRBV20-1 to TRBJ1-2; D is uncertain. Germline loops: CDR1 DFQATT, CDR2 SNEGSKA (reference sequence). V was pared by 7 bases and J by 6 bases, with 15 bases between. The CDR3 has 12 residues. The chain's CDR3 is CSVDTVQNGYTF. Written as DNA, the CDR3 is TGCAGTGTAGATACAGTCCAGAATGGCTACACCTTC.

This clonotype appeared a few times. V usage is TRBV29-1 and J usage is TRBJ2-2; D not certain. V lost 8 bases, J lost 3 bases, and 13 bases lay in between. CDR3 length: 13 residues. In germline, CDR1 is SQVTM, CDR2 ANQGSEA. The CDR3 DNA reads as TGCAGCCTATTTTTCCCCGACACCGGGGAGCTGTTTTTT. The encoded protein is CSLFFPDTGELFF.

The chain uses TRBV24-1 and TRBJ1-1; weak D call: TRBD1 (5 bases). This CDR3 is 14 amino acids long. Germline V gene sequence: CDR1 KGHDR, CDR2 SFDVKD. The germline V and J ends were trimmed by 3 bases and 4 bases, with 11 bases remaining between them. CDR3 coding DNA: TGTGCCACCAGTGATCCGGGGCTGAGCACTGAAGCTTTCTTT. This gives the protein CATSDPGLSTEAFF.

This clonotype has a count of ten or more. The J gene is TRBJ1-1, the V gene TRBV20-1, with unresolved D. V was trimmed by 3 bases and J by 0 bases, leaving 14 bases between them. This CDR3 is 15 amino acids long. Germline V gene lookup returns CDR1 DFQATT and CDR2 SNEGSKA (reference sequence). Here the CDR3 DNA reads TGCAGTGCTAGGGTCCGGACCGAGATGAACACTGAAGCTTTCTTT. Protein sequence: CSARVRTEMNTEAFF.

This clonotype showed up many times. The chain couples TRBV7-2 to TRBJ2-7, with 10 nucleotides matching TRBD2. The length of the CDR3 is 15 residues. V trimming: 4 bases; J trimming: 1 base; junction bases outside the gene matches: 4. Germline V gene lookup returns CDR1 SGHTA and CDR2 FQGNSA. The CDR3 sequence: CASSSLAGVSYEQYF. Here the CDR3 DNA reads TGTGCCAGCAGCTCTCTAGCGGGGGTGTCCTACGAGCAGTACTTC.

The V and J genes are TRBV4-1 and TRBJ2-7, with D tentatively TRBD1 or TRBD2 (5 bases each). The CDR3 sequence is 15 residues long. Deletions cut 1 base from V and 3 bases from J, with 13 bases between. CDR1 is MGHRA, CDR2 YSYEKL, per germline. The CDR3 bases are TGCGCCAGCAGCCAAGCTTTGGGACGGTTCTACGAGCAGTACTTC. It specifies CASSQALGRFYEQYF.

This clonotype was detected many times. The chain couples TRBV7-6 to TRBJ2-3; D remains ambiguous. The CDR3 is 13 amino acids. The germline gives CDR1 SGHVS, CDR2 FNYEAQ. Trimming pared 2 bases from V and 0 bases from J, leaving 3 bases between. This CDR3 is CASSLFSTDTQYF. In DNA form, the CDR3 reads TGTGCCAGCAGCTTATTTAGCACAGATACGCAGTATTTT.

The V call is TRBV20-1, the J call TRBJ2-3; 9 bases agree with TRBD2. Germline loops: CDR1 DFQATT, CDR2 SNEGSKA (reference sequence). The CDR3 is made up of 13 amino acids. V was clipped by 8 bases and J by 3 bases; unmatched bases: 6. CDR3 sequence: CSPIAGVTDTQYF. CDR3 coding DNA: TGCAGTCCCATAGCGGGAGTTACAGATACGCAGTATTTT.

This clonotype was counted a few times. The J gene is TRBJ1-4, the V gene TRBV29-1; no definite D call. This CDR3 comprises 12 residues. The V gene lost 3 bases and the J gene lost 6 bases, with 8 bases spanning the gap. Germline CDR1 is SQVTM and CDR2 is ANQGSEA. For the CDR3, the DNA is TGCAGCGTTGACCGTGGGGATGAAAAACTGTTTTTT. Its protein product is CSVDRGDEKLFF.

This rearrangement joins TRBV29-1 to TRBJ2-2; no definite D call. V dropped 5 bases and J dropped 5 bases, with 9 bases sitting between them. CDR1 is SQVTM, CDR2 ANQGSEA, per germline. There are 12 residues in the CDR3. CDR3 nucleotides: TGCAGCGTTAATTTCCTAACCGGGGAGCTGTTTTTT. It codes for CSVNFLTGELFF.

In this sample, this clonotype turned up many times. The chain is built from TRBV19 and TRBJ2-3, with D possibly matching TRBD1 (5 bases). There are 15 residues in the CDR3. Trimming took 1 base from V and 0 from J, leaving 8 bases between them. CDR1 is LNHDA and CDR2 is SQIVND in the germline V gene (reference sequence). The CDR3 loop reads CASSIGRASTDTQYF. The CDR3 coding sequence is TGTGCCAGTAGTATAGGCAGGGCTAGCACAGATACGCAGTATTTT.

At least ten counts were recorded for this clonotype. V and J are TRBV28 and TRBJ2-2; D may be TRBD2 (6 bases). V was cut by 3 bases and J by 7 bases, with 9 bases left in between. This CDR3 contains 13 residues. Germline V CDR1 and CDR2: MDHEN, SYDVKM. The CDR3 DNA reads as TGTGCCAGCAGTTTTCCGGAGGGCGGGGAGCTGTTTTTT. Residues: CASSFPEGGELFF.

The table lists this clonotype with a few counts. The chain employs TRBV9 and TRBJ1-2, with no clear D. The CDR3 totals 15 residues. Germline V CDR1 and CDR2: SGDLS, YYNGEE. V lost 0 bases to trimming and J lost 2 bases, with 11 bases between them. The CDR3: CASSVAYSENYGYTF. The DNA for the CDR3 is TGTGCCAGCAGCGTAGCTTACAGCGAGAACTATGGCTACACCTTC. Combining the CDR3 with reference TRBV9 and TRBJ1-2 gives the whole variable domain DSGVTQTPKHLITATGQRVTLRCSPRSGDLSVYWYQQSLDQGLQFLIQYYNGEERAKGNILERFSAQQFPDLHSELNLSSLELGDSALYFCASSVAYSENYGYTFGSGTRLTVV.

The CDR3: CSAPGLGLNEQFF. The CDR3 DNA reads as TGCAGTGCTCCCGGACTAGGGCTCAATGAGCAGTTCTTC. J is TRBJ2-1 and V is TRBV20-1; TRBD2 matches 7 bases. Germline loops: CDR1 DFQATT, CDR2 SNEGSKA (reference sequence). V trimming: 5 bases; J trimming: 6 bases; junction bases outside the gene matches: 7. This CDR3 has 13 residues.

The chain recombines TRBV6-5 with TRBJ2-3; D unresolved. Germline CDR1 is MNHEY and CDR2 is SVGAGI. Trimming stripped 6 bases from V and 2 bases from J, with 12 bases between. CDR3 length: 14 amino acids. DNA for the CDR3: TGTGCCAGCAGCCCCCGAAGTTTCACAGATACGCAGTATTTT. It translates to CASSPRSFTDTQYF.

This clonotype was recorded a few times. The chain joins TRBV4-1 to TRBJ1-2; possible D gene TRBD1, 6 bases. The CDR3 spans 14 residues. Between the trimmed V and J ends, which lost 0 bases and 4 bases, there was a span of 9 bases. Germline CDR1 is MGHRA and CDR2 is YSYEKL. Here the CDR3 DNA reads TGCGCCAGCAGCCAAGATGGACAGTTCTATGGCTACACCTTC. This sequence encodes CASSQDGQFYGYTF.

V and J are TRBV12-3 or TRBV12-4 and TRBJ1-6; TRBD1 might be the D (6 bases). V was cut by 3 bases and J by 10 bases, with 13 bases left in between. CDR3 length equals 14 residues. The CDR3 coding sequence is TGTGCCAGCAGTTTGGGGGGGGCAGGATCACCCCTCCACTTT. It codes for CASSLGGAGSPLHF.

This clonotype was picked up many times. The chain recombines TRBV2 with TRBJ1-5, with D maybe TRBD1 (5 bases). The CDR3 covers 14 residues. The V and J ends lost 3 bases and 6 bases respectively, with 12 bases between them. Germline V CDR1 and CDR2: SNHLY, FYNNEI. The CDR3, as DNA: TGTGCCAGCAGTGAGTTACAGAGGGGTCAGCCCCAGCATTTT. This codes for CASSELQRGQPQHF.

The V and J genes are TRBV4-2 and TRBJ1-4, with D unresolved. The V end lost 0 bases, the J end lost 8 bases, and 19 bases lay between the germline ends. Looked up from germline, CDR1 is LGHNA and CDR2 is YNFKEQ. CDR3 length: 17 residues. CDR3 nucleotides: TGTGCCAGCAGCCAAGATCTTTATCGTCTGGAGGGCGAAAAACTGTTTTTT. Protein: CASSQDLYRLEGEKLFF.

The rearrangement links TRBV5-6 to TRBJ1-1; D gene uncertain. Germline V gene lookup returns CDR1 SGHDT and CDR2 YYEEEE. V lost 0 bases, J lost 1 base, and 10 bases lay in between. This CDR3 has 15 amino acids. In nucleotides, the CDR3 is TGTGCCAGCAGCTTGGACTGGAGTCAGAACACTGAAGCTTTCTTT. As protein: CASSLDWSQNTEAFF.

This clonotype showed up many times. The gene calls are TRBV4-1 and TRBJ2-7, with 7 bases identical to TRBD2. Losses at the gene ends were 1 base for V and 8 bases for J; bases not matched to a gene: 5. This CDR3 comprises 13 residues. CDR1 MGHRA and CDR2 YSYEKL come from the germline V gene. In nucleotides, the CDR3 is TGCGCCAGCAGCCAAGCTGGAGCGGGACAGCAGTACTTC. The encoded protein is CASSQAGAGQQYF.

The chain uses TRBV7-8 and TRBJ1-5; 7 bases fit TRBD1. V trimming: 5 bases; J trimming: 7 bases; junction bases outside the gene matches: 5. This CDR3 contains 13 residues. Per germline, CDR1 SGHVS and CDR2 FQNEAQ. For the CDR3, the DNA is TGTGCCAGCAGCCTGGACAGGCCCCAGCCCCAGCATTTT. Translation: CASSLDRPQPQHF.

This clonotype was detected many times. V and J are TRBV13 and TRBJ1-2; D not resolved. Germline CDR1 reads PRHDT; CDR2 reads FYEKMQ (reference sequence). The V end was cut by 4 bases, the J end by 3 bases, with 12 bases between. CDR3 size: 14 residues. In DNA, the CDR3 is TGTGCCAGCAGCTCTGGTCAGAGCTACTATGGCTACACCTTC. Residues: CASSSGQSYYGYTF.

This clonotype has a count of ten or more. The chain has TRBV6-6 and TRBJ1-5; TRBD1 is a possible D gene (5 bases). Germline-derived CDR1 and CDR2 are MNHNY and SVGAGI (reference sequence). The CDR3 sequence is 17 residues long. Trimming cost V 0 bases and J 0 bases, with 12 bases left between them. CDR3: CASSYSRQRPSNQPQHF. CDR3 in DNA: TGTGCCAGCAGTTACTCGAGACAGCGACCTAGCAATCAGCCCCAGCATTTT.

This clonotype was observed at least ten times. CDR3 nucleotide sequence: TGTGCCAGCAGTTTTCTCGGGAGGGCCCAATCCGCTGAGCAGTTCTTC. Translating it yields CASSFLGRAQSAEQFF. The J gene is TRBJ2-1, the V gene TRBV28; 8 nucleotides agree with TRBD2. V lost 3 bases and J lost 9; bases outside the gene matches: 13. There are 16 residues in the CDR3. Germline values: CDR1 MDHEN, CDR2 SYDVKM.

This clonotype was recorded many times. The rearrangement joins TRBV29-1 to TRBJ1-1; 7 bases are a match to TRBD1. The V segment lost 3 bases and the J segment 5 bases; nucleotides outside the gene matches: 0. Germline CDR1 reads SQVTM; CDR2 reads ANQGSEA. This CDR3 has 11 amino acids. Here the CDR3 DNA reads TGCAGCGTTGACAGGGGGACTGAAGCTTTCTTT. It codes for CSVDRGTEAFF.

The rearrangement joins TRBV5-1 to TRBJ2-1, with 7 bases matching TRBD2. Per germline, CDR1 SGHRS and CDR2 YFSETQ. With 1 base clipped from V and 7 bases from J, the junction kept 8 bases outside the gene matches. This CDR3 comprises 15 residues. CDR3 protein: CASSLSGVGGNEQFF. The CDR3 DNA is TGCGCCAGCAGCTTGTCTGGTGTCGGGGGGAATGAGCAGTTCTTC.

V and J are TRBV9 and TRBJ1-1; D gene ambiguous. Deletions cut 4 bases from V and 4 bases from J, with 20 bases between. From germline, CDR1 is SGDLS and CDR2 YYNGEE. The CDR3 runs to 16 residues. CDR3: CASSPRAGSIGTEAFF. CDR3 bases: TGTGCCAGCAGCCCCCGGGCCGGGAGTATCGGCACTGAAGCTTTCTTT.